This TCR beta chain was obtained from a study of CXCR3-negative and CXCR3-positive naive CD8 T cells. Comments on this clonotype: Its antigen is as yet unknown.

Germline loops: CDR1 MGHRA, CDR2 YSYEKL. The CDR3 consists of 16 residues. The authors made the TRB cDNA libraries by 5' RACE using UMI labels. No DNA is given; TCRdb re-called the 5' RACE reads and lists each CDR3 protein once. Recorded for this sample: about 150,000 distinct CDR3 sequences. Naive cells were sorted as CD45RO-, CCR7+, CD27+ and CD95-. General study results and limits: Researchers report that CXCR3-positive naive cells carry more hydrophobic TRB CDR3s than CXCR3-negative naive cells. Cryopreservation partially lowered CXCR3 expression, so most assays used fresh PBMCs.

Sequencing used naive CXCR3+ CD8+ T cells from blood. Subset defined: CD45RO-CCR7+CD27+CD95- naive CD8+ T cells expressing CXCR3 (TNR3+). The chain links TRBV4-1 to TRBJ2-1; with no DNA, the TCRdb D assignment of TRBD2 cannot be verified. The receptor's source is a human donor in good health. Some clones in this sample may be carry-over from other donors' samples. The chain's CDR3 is CASSQGLAGFYNEQFF.